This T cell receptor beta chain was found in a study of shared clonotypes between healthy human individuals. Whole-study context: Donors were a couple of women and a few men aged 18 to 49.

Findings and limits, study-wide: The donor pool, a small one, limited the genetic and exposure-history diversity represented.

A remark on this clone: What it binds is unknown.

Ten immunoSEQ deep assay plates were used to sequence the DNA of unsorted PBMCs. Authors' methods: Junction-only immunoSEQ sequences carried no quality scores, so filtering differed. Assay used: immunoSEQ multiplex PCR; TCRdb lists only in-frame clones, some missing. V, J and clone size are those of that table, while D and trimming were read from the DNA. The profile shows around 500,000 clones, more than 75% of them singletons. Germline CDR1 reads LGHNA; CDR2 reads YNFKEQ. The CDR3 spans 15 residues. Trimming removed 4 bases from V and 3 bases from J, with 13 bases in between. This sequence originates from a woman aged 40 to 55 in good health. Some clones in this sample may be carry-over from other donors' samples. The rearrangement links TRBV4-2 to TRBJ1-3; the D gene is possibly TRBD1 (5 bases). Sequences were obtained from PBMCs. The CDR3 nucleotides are TGTGCCAGCAGCCCGGCAGGGAGAGGTGGAAACACCATATATTTT. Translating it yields CASSPAGRGGNTIYF.